The rows below give T cell receptor beta chains drawn from one sample of a study of PD-1 blockade in classical Hodgkin lymphoma. Method: immunoSEQ multiplex PCR; TCRdb's copy keeps in-frame clones and lacks some. In the table there are about 9,500 clones, 65% to 90% of which are singletons. The material sequenced was CD8+ T cells from blood. These receptors originate from a human donor with classical Hodgkin lymphoma. CDR3s include the opening cysteine and the closing phenylalanine or tryptophan. Each record gives: J gene, V gene, D gene, clone size, CDR3 DNA, CDR3 protein. The D gene is left open where the match is weak. Clone size is shown for a subset of rows, as once, few, many or a class of expanded clone.

j_call: TRBJ2-3
v_call: TRBV4-1
d_call: TRBD2
clone_size: .
cdr3_nt: TGCGCCAGCAGCCAAGTACCTAGCGGGACAGATACGCAGTATTTT
cdr3_aa: CASSQVPSGTDTQYF

j_call: TRBJ2-1
v_call: TRBV2
d_call: .
clone_size: .
cdr3_nt: TGTGCCAGCAGTGGGGCAGTCTCCTACAATGAGCAGTTCTTC
cdr3_aa: CASSGAVSYNEQFF

j_call: TRBJ2-1
v_call: TRBV25-1
d_call: .
clone_size: .
cdr3_nt: TGTGCCAGCACTTCAACGGCGAGCAGCTCCTACAATGAGCAGTTCTTC
cdr3_aa: CASTSTASSSYNEQFF

j_call: TRBJ2-3
v_call: TRBV15
d_call: TRBD1
clone_size: once
cdr3_nt: TGTGCCACCAGCACTGGGACAGGGGACACAGATACGCAGTATTTT
cdr3_aa: CATSTGTGDTDTQYF

j_call: TRBJ2-1
v_call: TRBV27
d_call: TRBD1
clone_size: .
cdr3_nt: TGTGCCAGCAGTTGGGACAGAATGAGGGAGCAGTTCTTC
cdr3_aa: CASSWDRMREQFF

j_call: TRBJ1-6
v_call: TRBV11-2
d_call: .
clone_size: .
cdr3_nt: TGTGCCAGCAGCTTACGGGGTTACAATTCACCCCTCCACTTT
cdr3_aa: CASSLRGYNSPLHF

j_call: TRBJ2-2
v_call: TRBV4-3
d_call: .
clone_size: .
cdr3_nt: TGCGCCAGCAGCCAAGATCGGGGCTTACTCACGGGGGAGCTGTTTTTT
cdr3_aa: CASSQDRGLLTGELFF

j_call: TRBJ2-7
v_call: TRBV4-1
d_call: .
clone_size: .
cdr3_nt: TGCGCCAGCAGCCAACGGGACGGGACCTACGAGCAGTACTTC
cdr3_aa: CASSQRDGTYEQYF

j_call: TRBJ1-2
v_call: TRBV4-3
d_call: .
clone_size: .
cdr3_nt: TGCGCCAGCAGCCAAGTTAAAGCCTATGGCTACACCTTC
cdr3_aa: CASSQVKAYGYTF

j_call: TRBJ1-1
v_call: TRBV9
d_call: TRBD1
clone_size: .
cdr3_nt: TGTGCCAGCAGCCCGCGGGACAGGTGGATTGGCGCTGAAGCTTTCTTT
cdr3_aa: CASSPRDRWIGAEAFF

j_call: TRBJ2-7
v_call: TRBV9
d_call: TRBD1
clone_size: .
cdr3_nt: TGTGCCAGCAGCGACCCCCACCCCGGGACAGGGGACAACGAGCAGTACTTC
cdr3_aa: CASSDPHPGTGDNEQYF

j_call: TRBJ2-1
v_call: TRBV27
d_call: TRBD2
clone_size: once
cdr3_nt: TGTGCCAGCAGCAGTTTCGGGGGGGGTTACAATGAGCAGTTCTTC
cdr3_aa: CASSSFGGGYNEQFF

j_call: TRBJ2-1
v_call: TRBV15
d_call: TRBD2
clone_size: .
cdr3_nt: TGTGCCACCAGCAGAGATTTGGTCCCTGAGCGGGGGGGCCAAGATGAGCAGTTCTTC
cdr3_aa: CATSRDLVPERGGQDEQFF

j_call: TRBJ2-2
v_call: TRBV21-1
d_call: .
clone_size: .
cdr3_nt: TGTGCCAGCAGCAAAAGGGGACAGGGACTCACCGGGGAGCTGTTTTTT
cdr3_aa: CASSKRGQGLTGELFF

j_call: TRBJ2-7
v_call: TRBV5-1
d_call: .
clone_size: .
cdr3_nt: TGCGCCAGCAGCTTCGAAGGAGCTAGGGGGGCGGACGAGCAGTACTTC
cdr3_aa: CASSFEGARGADEQYF

j_call: TRBJ2-3
v_call: TRBV7-9
d_call: .
clone_size: .
cdr3_nt: TGTGCCAGCAGCTTAGCCGGGACCAAAAGGCCAATTACGCTGTATTTT
cdr3_aa: CASSLAGTKRPITLYF

j_call: TRBJ1-1
v_call: TRBV5-1
d_call: .
clone_size: .
cdr3_nt: TGCGCCAGCAGCTTGGCCTTGAAGACAGGAAGTACTGAAGCTTTCTTT
cdr3_aa: CASSLALKTGSTEAFF

j_call: TRBJ1-1
v_call: TRBV9
d_call: .
clone_size: .
cdr3_nt: TGTGCCAGCACCGGACGGGGGGACACTGAAGCTTTCTTT
cdr3_aa: CASTGRGDTEAFF

j_call: TRBJ2-1
v_call: TRBV7-8
d_call: TRBD2
clone_size: .
cdr3_nt: TGTGCCAGCAGCTTAGCCGGGCTAGCGGGGCTCAGCTCCTACAATGAGCAGTTCTTC
cdr3_aa: CASSLAGLAGLSSYNEQFF

j_call: TRBJ2-2
v_call: TRBV25-1
d_call: .
clone_size: few
cdr3_nt: TGTGCCAGCAGTGGAAACACCGGGGAGCTGTTTTTT
cdr3_aa: CASSGNTGELFF

j_call: TRBJ2-3
v_call: TRBV27
d_call: TRBD2
clone_size: .
cdr3_nt: TGTGCCAGCAGTTTACGGGGGGGTAATACGCAGTATTTT
cdr3_aa: CASSLRGGNTQYF

j_call: TRBJ2-1
v_call: TRBV7-6
d_call: .
clone_size: .
cdr3_nt: TGTGCCAGCAGCTCTCCGGGACTCCCTTCTTACAATGAGCAGTTCTTC
cdr3_aa: CASSSPGLPSYNEQFF

j_call: TRBJ2-3
v_call: TRBV9
d_call: .
clone_size: once
cdr3_nt: TGTGCCAGCAGCGCCTACACAGATACGCAGTATTTT
cdr3_aa: CASSAYTDTQYF

j_call: TRBJ1-1
v_call: TRBV6-5
d_call: .
clone_size: once
cdr3_nt: TGTGCCAGCAGTTACTGGCGTGGGGACACTGAAGCTTTCTTT
cdr3_aa: CASSYWRGDTEAFF